This TCR beta chain derives from a study of cytomegalovirus exposure and HLA in healthy donors. The study ran its PCR with 60 Vbeta and 13 Jbeta primers. The protocol was immunoSEQ multiplex PCR, while the TCRdb copy is restricted to in-frame clones and leaves out a portion. Of over 200,000 clones listed, around 76% are singletons. Study-wide results and limits: V- and J-gene trimming of TCR beta was linked (in a later analysis) to a missense DCLRE1C variant.

With V trimmed by 2 bases and J by 6 bases, 10 bases remained unmatched. The germline V gene has CDR1 ENHRY and CDR2 SYGVKD. The CDR3 has 16 residues. Regarding this clone: Its antigen is not known.

This receptor was obtained from a woman in her forties in good health and CMV-seropositive. The chain has TRBV10-3 and TRBJ1-5, with 7 positions matching TRBD1. The sequencing sample was made of PBMCs. The CDR3 region is CAISEIRTGAGQPQHF. CDR3 sequence (DNA): TGTGCCATCAGTGAGATTCGGACAGGAGCCGGTCAGCCCCAGCATTTT.